This is a list of T cell receptor beta chains from one sample in a study of cytomegalovirus exposure and HLA in healthy donors. Clones were sequenced by immunoSEQ multiplex PCR, and TCRdb holds only the in-frame ones, with some missing. Here the sample spans some 66,000 clones, roughly 76% being singletons. Sequenced: PBMCs. These receptors were taken from a man aged 60 to 69 in good health and CMV-seropositive. CDR3s include the opening cysteine and the closing phenylalanine or tryptophan. D genes are given only for firm matches. Not every row has a clone size; where given, it reads once, few, many or a size class.

NA	TRBV4-1	TRBD1	TRBJ1-1	TGCGCCAGCAGCGCCTGGGACAGGGCAACCACTGAAGCTTTCTTT	CASSAWDRATTEAFF
NA	TRBV19	TRBD2	TRBJ2-2	TGTGCCAGTAGTATACCTAGCGGGAGTCCGAACACCGGGGAGCTGTTTTTT	CASSIPSGSPNTGELFF
NA	TRBV6-1	NA	TRBJ2-2	TGTGCCAGCAGACTTGGGGAGCTGTTTTTT	CASRLGELFF
NA	TRBV7-2	NA	TRBJ2-2	TGTGCCAGCAGCTTAAGACAGAACACCGGGGAGCTGTTTTTT	CASSLRQNTGELFF
NA	TRBV11-3	NA	TRBJ1-2	TGTGCCAGCAGCTCACCGACAGCCTATGGCTACACCTTC	CASSSPTAYGYTF
few	TRBV5-5	NA	TRBJ1-1	TGTGCCAGCAGCTTCGGGAACACTGAAGCTTTCTTT	CASSFGNTEAFF
few	TRBV6-5	TRBD1	TRBJ1-6	TGTGCCAGCAGTGGGGCAGGGGGCGAATCACCCCTCCACTTT	CASSGAGGESPLHF
NA	TRBV5-1	TRBD1	TRBJ1-1	TGCGCCAGCAGCTTGGGGTTGAGGGGGCGCGTCACTGAAGCTTTCTTT	CASSLGLRGRVTEAFF
NA	TRBV11-3	TRBD2	TRBJ2-1	TGTGCCAGCAGCTTATCCTTTGGGGGGGTATACAATGAGCAGTTCTTC	CASSLSFGGVYNEQFF
NA	TRBV5-1	TRBD1	TRBJ2-5	TGCGCCAGCAGCGAACAGGGGGGAGGAGAGACCCAGTACTTC	CASSEQGGGETQYF
NA	TRBV7-9	NA	TRBJ1-5	TGTGCCAGCAGCCTCGGGACAATTAATCAGCCCCAGCATTTT	CASSLGTINQPQHF
NA	TRBV6-6	TRBD1	TRBJ1-5	TGTGCCACCTGGCGACAGGGGGAGTTTGATCAGCCCCAGCATTTT	CATWRQGEFDQPQHF
few	TRBV7-2	TRBD1	TRBJ2-2	TGTGCCAGCACCCAAACAGGGGTGGGGGCCGGGGAGCTGTTTTTT	CASTQTGVGAGELFF
NA	TRBV19	TRBD1	TRBJ1-5	TGTGCCAGTAGCTACTCCGGGGGCAGGGGGTTGGGGACCCAGCATTTT	CASSYSGGRGLGTQHF
NA	TRBV6-5	NA	TRBJ2-7	TGTGCCAGCAGCTACGCGGGCTCCTACGAGCAGTACTTC	CASSYAGSYEQYF
once	TRBV7-2	TRBD2	TRBJ2-2	TGTGCCAGCAGCTTAGACCTAGCGGGAGCGTTAAGCACCGGGGAGCTGTTTTTT	CASSLDLAGALSTGELFF
NA	TRBV7-8	NA	TRBJ2-7	TGTGCCAGCAGCTTATCTAGGCACGAGCAGTACTTC	CASSLSRHEQYF
NA	TRBV10-1	NA	TRBJ1-4	TGCGCCAGCAGTGAGTCGGCCTCTAATGAAAAACTGTTTTTT	CASSESASNEKLFF
NA	TRBV10-3	NA	TRBJ1-1	TGTGCCATCAGTGCCTTGTCTAACACTGAAGCTTTCTTT	CAISALSNTEAFF
NA	TRBV5-1	NA	TRBJ1-4	TGCGCCAGCAGCCTCTCTCCCTCAACTAATGAAAAACTGTTTTTT	CASSLSPSTNEKLFF
NA	TRBV6-1	TRBD1	TRBJ2-2	TGTGCCAGCCAGACAGGGGACACCGGGGAGCTGTTTTTT	CASQTGDTGELFF
NA	TRBV13	NA	TRBJ1-2	TGTGCCAGCAGCTTCTTTTCGGCTCGTGAGGAAAAAACTAACTATGGCTACACCTTC	CASSFFSAREEKTNYGYTF